Here is one T cell receptor beta chain with its context. These data are taken from a study of blood T cell repertoires in COVID-19. Study details: Samples of COVID-19 (acute and convalescent) were obtained from the United States, Italy and Spain. Nucleic acid was either cDNA or gDNA, and it came from T cells, B-cell-depleted T cells, or PBMCs.

Study processing details: Estimation of nucleated cell counts relied on the amplification of reference gene primers. Clones were read by immunoSEQ multiplex PCR, and TCRdb kept only the in-frame ones, dropping some. The DNA gave D and trimming, while V, J and clone size come from that table. The sample lists approximately 53,000 clones, about 83% occurring once. This CDR3 comprises 15 residues. CDR1 MGHRA and CDR2 YSYEKL come from the germline V gene. Trimming removed 3 bases from V and 4 bases from J; junction bases left unmatched: 9. The specimen sequenced was peripheral blood. The source of this sequence is a middle-aged man with acute or convalescent COVID-19. The V gene is TRBV4-1, the J gene TRBJ2-7, with 7 nucleotides matching TRBD1. CDR3 sequence (DNA): TGCGCCAGCAGCCACCCGACAGGGTATTCATACGAGCAGTACTTC. This gives the protein CASSHPTGYSYEQYF.